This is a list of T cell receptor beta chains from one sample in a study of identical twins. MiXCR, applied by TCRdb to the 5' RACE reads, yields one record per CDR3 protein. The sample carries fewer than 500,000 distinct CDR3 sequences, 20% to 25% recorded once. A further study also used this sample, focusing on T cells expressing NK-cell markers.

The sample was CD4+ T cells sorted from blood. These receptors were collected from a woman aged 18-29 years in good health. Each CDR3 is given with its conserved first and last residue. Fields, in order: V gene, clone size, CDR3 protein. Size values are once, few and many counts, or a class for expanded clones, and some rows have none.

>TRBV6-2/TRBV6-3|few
CASSYSSAGPYNEQFF
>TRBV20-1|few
CSARAKRTSGTDTQYF
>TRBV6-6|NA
CASSSSSVGEQFF
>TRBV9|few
CASSVSGGWDNEQFF
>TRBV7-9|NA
CASSPDRVYYEQYF
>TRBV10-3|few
CAISEEGISYGYTF
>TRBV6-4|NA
CASSERLDYNEQFF
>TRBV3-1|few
CASSQDQREVSPLHF
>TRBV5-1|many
CASSLLPMRGETQYF
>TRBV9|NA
CASSVEAGEMEEQYF
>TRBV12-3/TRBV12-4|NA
CASRGRSGYTF
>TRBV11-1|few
CASSYGGQETQYF
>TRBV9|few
CASSPWDGTYEQYF
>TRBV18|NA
CASSMKLEDTQYF
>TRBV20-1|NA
CSAPGTGDSSPLHF
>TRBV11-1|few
CASSLSLAGVDNEQFF
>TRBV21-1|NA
CASSKAETGLWETQYF
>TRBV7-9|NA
CASSLFSLGEKLFF
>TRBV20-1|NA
CSASQGSGTPDNEQFF
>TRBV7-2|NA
CASSPRAARSTGQYF
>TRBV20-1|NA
CSARPLAGGSTDTQYF
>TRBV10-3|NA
CAISVSRYNKEQFF
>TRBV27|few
CASSWGRPYNEQFF
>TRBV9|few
CASSVGGAYNEQFF
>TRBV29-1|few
CSVARASGSTDTQYF
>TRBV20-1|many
CSARGRGEDLYNEQFF
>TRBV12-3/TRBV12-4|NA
CASSLNIAYGYTF
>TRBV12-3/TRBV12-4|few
CASSLVRGGSEAFF
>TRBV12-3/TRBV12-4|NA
CASNTRGRGATRETQYF
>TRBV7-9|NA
CASSQGSVQGGGYTF
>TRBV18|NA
CASGDRGDTQYF
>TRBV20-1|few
CSARDVLGGQTGELFF
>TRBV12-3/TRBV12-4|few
CASSAGGVPGEQYF
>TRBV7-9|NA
CASNRQGPVAFF
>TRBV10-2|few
CASSESTLAGGKQETQYF
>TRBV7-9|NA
CASSPRGMGANVLTF
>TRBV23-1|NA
CASSHRDPRGYNEQFF
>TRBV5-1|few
CASSGGDRGHAEEYF
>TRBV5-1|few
CASSLALPITDTQYF
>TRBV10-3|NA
CAISALEGAEAFF
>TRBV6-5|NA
CASSYPKAGTGGNQPQHF
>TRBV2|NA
CASYATSVKEQYF
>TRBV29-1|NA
CSARNGRITDNEQFF
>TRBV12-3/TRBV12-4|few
CASKREGGTGELFF
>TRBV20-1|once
CSARPRAPYTDTQYF
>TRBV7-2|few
CASSLELAGHNEQFF
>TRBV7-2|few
CASSHQRGLPSGANVLTF
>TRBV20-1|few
CSASPGIGDVEQYF
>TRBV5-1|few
CASSLIADQETQYF
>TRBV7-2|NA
CASSLAIFPRSYEQYF
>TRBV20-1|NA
CSARGLAGRQETQYF
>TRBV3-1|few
CASSQVGQDYGYTF
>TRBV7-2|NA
CASSRSGNTQYF